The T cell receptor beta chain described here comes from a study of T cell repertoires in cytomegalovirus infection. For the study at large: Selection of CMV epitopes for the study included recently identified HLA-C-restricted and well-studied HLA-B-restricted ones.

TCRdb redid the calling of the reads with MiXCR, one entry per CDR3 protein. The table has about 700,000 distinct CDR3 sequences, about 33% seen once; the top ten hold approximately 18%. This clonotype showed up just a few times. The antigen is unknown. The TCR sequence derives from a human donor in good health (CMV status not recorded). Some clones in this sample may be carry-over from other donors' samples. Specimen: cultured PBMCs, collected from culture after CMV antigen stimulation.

The CDR3 reads CASSSSPSAGEGETQYF. CDR3 coding DNA: TGTGCCAGCAGCTCGAGCCCCTCAGCGGGAGAAGGGGAGACCCAGTACTTC. The rearrangement joins TRBV7-2 to TRBJ2-5, with 8 bases identical to TRBD2. CDR3 size: 17 residues. V trimming: 4 bases; J trimming: 5 bases; junction bases outside the gene matches: 15. CDR1 and CDR2 (germline): SGHTA, FQGNSA.